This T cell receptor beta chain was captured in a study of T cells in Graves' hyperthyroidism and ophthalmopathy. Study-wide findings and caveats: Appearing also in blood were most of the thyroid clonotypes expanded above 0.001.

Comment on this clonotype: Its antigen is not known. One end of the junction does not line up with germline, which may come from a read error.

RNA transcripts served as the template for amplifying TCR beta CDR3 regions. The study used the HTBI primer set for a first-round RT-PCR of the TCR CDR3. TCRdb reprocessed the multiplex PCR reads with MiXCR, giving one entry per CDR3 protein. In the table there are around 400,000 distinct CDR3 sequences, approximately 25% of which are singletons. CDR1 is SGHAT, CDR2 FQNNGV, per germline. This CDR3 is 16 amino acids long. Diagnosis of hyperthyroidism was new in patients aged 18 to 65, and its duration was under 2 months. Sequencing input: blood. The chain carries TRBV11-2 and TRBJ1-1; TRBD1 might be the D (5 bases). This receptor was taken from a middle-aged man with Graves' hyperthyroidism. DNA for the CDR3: TGTGCCAGCAGCCAACCGGGACGCAAATTGAACACTGAAGCCTTCTTT. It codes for CASSQPGRKLNTEAFF.